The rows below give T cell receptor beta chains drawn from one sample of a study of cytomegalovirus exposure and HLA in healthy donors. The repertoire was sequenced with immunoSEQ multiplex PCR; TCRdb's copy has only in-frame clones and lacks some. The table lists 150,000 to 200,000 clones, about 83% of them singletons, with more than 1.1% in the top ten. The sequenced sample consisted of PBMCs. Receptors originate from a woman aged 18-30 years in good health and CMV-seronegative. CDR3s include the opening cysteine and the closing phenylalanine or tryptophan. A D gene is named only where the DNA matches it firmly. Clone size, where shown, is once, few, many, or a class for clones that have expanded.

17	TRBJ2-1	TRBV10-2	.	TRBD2	TGCGCCAGCAGTGAGAATCCAGCGGGGGGAAAATACAATGAGCAGTTCTTC	CASSENPAGGKYNEQFF
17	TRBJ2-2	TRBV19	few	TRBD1	TGTGCCAGTAGTACGAACAGGGGCAAAGCGAACACCGGGGAGCTGTTTTTT	CASSTNRGKANTGELFF
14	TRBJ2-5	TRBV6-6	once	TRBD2	TGTGCCAGCAGTTACTTGCGGGAGTGGGAGACCCAGTACTTC	CASSYLREWETQYF
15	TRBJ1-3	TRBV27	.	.	TGTGCCAGCAGTTTGTCCACGGGTTACGGAAACACCATATATTTT	CASSLSTGYGNTIYF
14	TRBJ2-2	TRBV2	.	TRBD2	TGTGCCAGCACCCAGACTAGCCGGACCGGGGAGCTGTTTTTT	CASTQTSRTGELFF
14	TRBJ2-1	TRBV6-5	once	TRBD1	TGTGCCAGCAGTTCGCGGACAGGGCAGGATGAGCAGTTCTTC	CASSSRTGQDEQFF
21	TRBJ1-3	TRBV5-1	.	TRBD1	TGCGCCAGCAGCTTGAACATGATTGGGAGGGACAGGATCTTCTCTGGAAACACCATATATTTT	CASSLNMIGRDRIFSGNTIYF
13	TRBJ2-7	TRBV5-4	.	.	TGTGCCAGCAGCCCCCCCCGGTCCTACGAGCAGTACTTC	CASSPPRSYEQYF
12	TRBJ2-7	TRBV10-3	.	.	TGTGCCATCATGAAGACAGGCTACGAGCAGTACTTC	CAIMKTGYEQYF
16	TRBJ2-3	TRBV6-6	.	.	TGTGCCAGCAGTTACTCGATGCGACACAACACAGATACGCAGTATTTT	CASSYSMRHNTDTQYF
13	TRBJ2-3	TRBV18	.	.	TGTGCCAGCTCGGCGGACGGCGGGGATACGCAGTATTTT	CASSADGGDTQYF
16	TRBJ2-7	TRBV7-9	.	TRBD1	TGTGCCAGCAGCTCCGCCCCTTGGACAGGAGGCTACGAGCAGTACTTC	CASSSAPWTGGYEQYF
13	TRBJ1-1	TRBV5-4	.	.	TGTGCCAGCAGATTACAGGGGAACACTGAAGCTTTCTTT	CASRLQGNTEAFF
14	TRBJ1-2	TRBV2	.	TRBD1	TGTGCCAGCAGTGACGGGACAGGTAGTATGGGCTACACCTTC	CASSDGTGSMGYTF
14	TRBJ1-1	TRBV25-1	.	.	TGTGCCAGCAGTGCCCTGGGGGGGAACACTGAAGCTTTCTTT	CASSALGGNTEAFF
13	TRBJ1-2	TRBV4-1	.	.	TGCGCCAGCAGCCACAACAACAGGGTCGGCTACACCTTC	CASSHNNRVGYTF
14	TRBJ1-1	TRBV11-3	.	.	TGTGCCAGCAGCTTAGACGGGGGGGACGGTGAAGCTTTCTTT	CASSLDGGDGEAFF
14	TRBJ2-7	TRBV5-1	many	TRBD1	TGCGCCAGCAGCTGGACAGGCCAGTCCGGCGAGCAGTACTTC	CASSWTGQSGEQYF
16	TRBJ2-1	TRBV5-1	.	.	TGCGCCAGCAGCTTGCCTCTAGCTATGGGGGCCAATGAGCAGTTCTTC	CASSLPLAMGANEQFF
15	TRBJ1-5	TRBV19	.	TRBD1	TGTGCCAGTAGTGCCACACAGGGGGTGAATCAGCCCCAGCATTTT	CASSATQGVNQPQHF
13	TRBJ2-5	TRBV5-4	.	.	TGTGCCAGCAGCTGGGGGGAGAAAGAGACCCAGTACTTC	CASSWGEKETQYF
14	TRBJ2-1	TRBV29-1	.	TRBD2	TGCAGCATATTAGCGGGACCGGCAAAGAATGAGCAGTTCTTC	CSILAGPAKNEQFF
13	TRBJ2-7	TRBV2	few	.	TGTGCCAGCACTATGGACATCTCCTACGAGCAGTACTTC	CASTMDISYEQYF
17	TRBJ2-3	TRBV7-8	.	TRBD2	TGTGCCAGCAGCTCACCTAGCGGGAGAAGGGTCACAGATACGCAGTATTTT	CASSSPSGRRVTDTQYF
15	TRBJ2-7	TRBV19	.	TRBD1	TGTGCCAGTAGTAGAGAGCCGGGACAGGGCTACGAGCAGTACTTC	CASSREPGQGYEQYF
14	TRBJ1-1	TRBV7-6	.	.	TGTGCCAGCAGCCCCGGGACATTGAACACTGAAGCTTTCTTT	CASSPGTLNTEAFF
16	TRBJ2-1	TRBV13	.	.	TGTGCCAGCAGCTTAGAGCAGGGATTTGCCTACAATGAGCAGTTCTTC	CASSLEQGFAYNEQFF
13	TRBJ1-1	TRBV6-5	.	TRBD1	TGTGCCAGCAGTTACCGACAGGGGGCTGAAGCTTTCTTT	CASSYRQGAEAFF
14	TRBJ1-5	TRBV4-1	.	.	TGCGCCAGCAGTCAACAGGGATACAATCAGCCCCAGCATTTT	CASSQQGYNQPQHF
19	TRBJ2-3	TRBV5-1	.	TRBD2	TGCGCCAGCAGACCCCTCGAGGTAGCGGGGGGGACTAGCACAGATACGCAGTATTTT	CASRPLEVAGGTSTDTQYF